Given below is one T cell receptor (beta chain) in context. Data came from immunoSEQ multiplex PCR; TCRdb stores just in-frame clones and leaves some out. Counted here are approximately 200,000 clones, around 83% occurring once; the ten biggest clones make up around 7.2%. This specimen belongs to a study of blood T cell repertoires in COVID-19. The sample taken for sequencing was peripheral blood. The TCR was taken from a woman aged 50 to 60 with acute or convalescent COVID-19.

CDR3 sequence reads: CASSESSGLAGVYEQYF. The CDR3 DNA is TGCGCCAGCAGTGAGTCGAGCGGACTAGCGGGAGTGTACGAGCAGTACTTC. The rearrangement links TRBV10-1 to TRBJ2-7; 13 bases are shared with TRBD2. Germline lookup yields CDR1 WNHNN and CDR2 SYGVQD (reference sequence). The CDR3 sequence is 17 residues long. With 0 bases clipped from V and 4 bases from J, the junction kept 6 bases outside the gene matches.